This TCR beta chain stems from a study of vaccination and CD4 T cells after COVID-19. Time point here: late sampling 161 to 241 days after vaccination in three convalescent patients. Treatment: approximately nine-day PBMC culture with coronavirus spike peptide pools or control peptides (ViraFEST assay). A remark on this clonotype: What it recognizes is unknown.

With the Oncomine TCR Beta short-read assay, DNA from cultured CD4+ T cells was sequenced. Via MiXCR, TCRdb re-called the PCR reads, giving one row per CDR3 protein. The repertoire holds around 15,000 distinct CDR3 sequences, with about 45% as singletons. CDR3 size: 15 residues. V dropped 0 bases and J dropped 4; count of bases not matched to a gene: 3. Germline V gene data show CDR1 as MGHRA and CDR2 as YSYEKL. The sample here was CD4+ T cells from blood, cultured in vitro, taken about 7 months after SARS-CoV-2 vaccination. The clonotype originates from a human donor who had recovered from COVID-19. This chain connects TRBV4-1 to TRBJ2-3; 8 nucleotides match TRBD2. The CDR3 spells CASSQDREGADTQYF. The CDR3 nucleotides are TGCGCCAGCAGCCAAGATCGGGAGGGTGCAGATACGCAGTATTTT.